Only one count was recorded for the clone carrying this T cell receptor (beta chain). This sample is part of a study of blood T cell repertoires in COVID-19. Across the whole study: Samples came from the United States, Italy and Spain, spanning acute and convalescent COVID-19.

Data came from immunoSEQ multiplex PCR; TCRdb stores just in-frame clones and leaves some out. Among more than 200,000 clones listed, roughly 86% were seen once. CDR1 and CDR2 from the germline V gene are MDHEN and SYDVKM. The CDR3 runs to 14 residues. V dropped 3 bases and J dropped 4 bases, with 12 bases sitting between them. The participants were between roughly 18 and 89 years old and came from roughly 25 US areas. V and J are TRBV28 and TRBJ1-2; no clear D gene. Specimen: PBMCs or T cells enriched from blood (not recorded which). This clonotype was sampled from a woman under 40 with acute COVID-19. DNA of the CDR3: TGTGCCAGCAGTTTGGAGGTTCGCCCCTATGGCTACACCTTC. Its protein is CASSLEVRPYGYTF.